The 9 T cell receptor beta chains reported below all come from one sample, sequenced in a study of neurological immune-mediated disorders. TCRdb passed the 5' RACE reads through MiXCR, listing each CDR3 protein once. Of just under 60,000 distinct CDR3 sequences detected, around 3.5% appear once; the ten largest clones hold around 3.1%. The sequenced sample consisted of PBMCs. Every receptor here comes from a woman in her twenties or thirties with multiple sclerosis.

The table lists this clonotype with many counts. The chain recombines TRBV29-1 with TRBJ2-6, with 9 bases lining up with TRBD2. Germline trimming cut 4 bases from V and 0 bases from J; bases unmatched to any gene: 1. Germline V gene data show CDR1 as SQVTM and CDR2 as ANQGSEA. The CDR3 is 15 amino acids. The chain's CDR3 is CSVVAGVSGANVLTF. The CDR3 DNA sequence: TGCAGCGTTGTAGCGGGAGTCTCTGGGGCCAACGTCCTGACTTTC.

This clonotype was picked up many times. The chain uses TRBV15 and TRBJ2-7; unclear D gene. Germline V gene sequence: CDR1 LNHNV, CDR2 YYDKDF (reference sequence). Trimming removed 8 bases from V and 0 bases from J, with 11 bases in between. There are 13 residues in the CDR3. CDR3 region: CATAPEISYEQYF. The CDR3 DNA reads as TGTGCCACCGCCCCAGAAATCTCCTACGAGCAGTACTTC.

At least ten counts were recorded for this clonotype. The CDR3 protein is CSASREVGSGTPYEQYF. DNA for the CDR3: TGCAGTGCTAGCCGAGAGGTTGGCAGCGGGACACCCTACGAGCAGTACTTC. The rearrangement uses TRBV20-1 and TRBJ2-7; possible D gene TRBD2, 7 bases. Between the trimmed V and J ends, which lost 3 bases and 2 bases, there was a span of 23 bases. Germline-derived CDR1 and CDR2 are DFQATT and SNEGSKA (reference sequence). The CDR3 contains 17 residues.

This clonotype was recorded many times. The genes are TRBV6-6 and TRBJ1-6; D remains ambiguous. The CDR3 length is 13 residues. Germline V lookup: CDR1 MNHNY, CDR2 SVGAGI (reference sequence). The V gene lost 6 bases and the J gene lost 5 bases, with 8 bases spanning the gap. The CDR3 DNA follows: TGTGCCAGCAGAGGGAGAGATAATTCACCCCTCCACTTT. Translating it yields CASRGRDNSPLHF.

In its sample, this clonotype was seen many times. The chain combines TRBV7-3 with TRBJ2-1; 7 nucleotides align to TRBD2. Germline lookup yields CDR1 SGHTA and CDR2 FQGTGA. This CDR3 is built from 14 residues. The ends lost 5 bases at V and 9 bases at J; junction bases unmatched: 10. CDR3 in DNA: TGTGCCAGCAGCCCAAATCGGGGGGTACGTGAGCAGTTCTTC. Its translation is CASSPNRGVREQFF.

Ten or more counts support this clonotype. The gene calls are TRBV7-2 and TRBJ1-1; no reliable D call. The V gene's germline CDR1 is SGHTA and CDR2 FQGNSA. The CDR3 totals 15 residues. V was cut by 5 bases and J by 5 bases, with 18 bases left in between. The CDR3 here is CASSRVSSARTEAFF. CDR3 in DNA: TGTGCCAGCAGCCGGGTTTCGAGCGCCAGGACTGAAGCTTTCTTT.

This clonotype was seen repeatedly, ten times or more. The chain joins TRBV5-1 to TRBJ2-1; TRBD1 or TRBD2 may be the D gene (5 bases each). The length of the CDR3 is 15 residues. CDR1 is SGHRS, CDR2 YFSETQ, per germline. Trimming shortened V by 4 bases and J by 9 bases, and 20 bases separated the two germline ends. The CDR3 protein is CASSRSGGQGIEQFF. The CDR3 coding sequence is TGCGCCAGCAGCAGGAGCGGAGGCCAGGGAATTGAGCAGTTCTTC. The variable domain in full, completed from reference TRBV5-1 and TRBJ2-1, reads KAGVTQTPRYLIKTRGQQVTLSCSPISGHRSVSWYQQTPGQGLQFLFEYFSETQRNKGNFPGRFSGRQFSNSRSEMNVSTLELGDSALYLCASSRSGGQGIEQFFGPGTRLTVL.

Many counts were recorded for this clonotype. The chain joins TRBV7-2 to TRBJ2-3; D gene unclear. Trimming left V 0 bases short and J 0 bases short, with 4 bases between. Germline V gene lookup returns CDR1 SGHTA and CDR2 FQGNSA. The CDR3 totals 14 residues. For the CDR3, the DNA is TGTGCCAGCAGCTTAGCAGGGAGCACAGATACGCAGTATTTT. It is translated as CASSLAGSTDTQYF.

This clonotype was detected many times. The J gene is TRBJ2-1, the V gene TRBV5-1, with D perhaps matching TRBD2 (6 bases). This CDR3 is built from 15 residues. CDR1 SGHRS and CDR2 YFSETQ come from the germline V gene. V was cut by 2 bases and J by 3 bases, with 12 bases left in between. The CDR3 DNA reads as TGCGCCAGCAGCTTAACGGGAGAGGGCTACAATGAGCAGTTCTTC. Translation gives CASSLTGEGYNEQFF.